One TCR beta chain is described in this entry. The data derive from a study of T cell changes during pregnancy in multiple sclerosis. Profiled with immunoSEQ multiplex PCR; TCRdb holds only in-frame clones, not every one. The data contain about 42,000 clones, approximately 81% of them singletons. The TCR originated in a female donor with multiple sclerosis, enrolled in a pregnancy study. Sequenced here: CD4+ T cells from peripheral blood mononuclear cells, sampled before pregnancy.

The chain's CDR3 is CASSLGGAGNTIYF. The CDR3 nucleotides read TGTGCCAGCAGCTTAGGGGGCGCAGGAAACACCATATATTTT. The rearrangement links TRBV7-6 to TRBJ1-3; TRBD1 might be the D (5 bases). The CDR3 spans 14 residues. Germline V CDR1 and CDR2: SGHVS, FNYEAQ. Trimming took 1 base from V and 4 from J, leaving 8 bases between them.